These T cell receptor beta chains were read from a single sample in a study of T cell responses to AZD1222 COVID-19 vaccine. TCRdb's table, derived via immunoSEQ multiplex PCR, lists solely in-frame clones and lacks some. The sample holds 72,000 or so clones, 75% to 90% seen once. The sequences come from peripheral blood, collected on day 0 of AZD1222 vaccination. Receptors originate from an adult in good health. The CDR3 runs from the conserved cysteine through the conserved F or W. Fields, in order: V gene, J gene, CDR3 protein.

v_gene: TRBV21-1
j_gene: TRBJ1-2
CDR3aa: CASSNPPRGGNYGYTF

v_gene: TRBV19
j_gene: TRBJ1-5
CDR3aa: CASSPAGDSNQPQHF

v_gene: TRBV5-6
j_gene: TRBJ1-3
CDR3aa: CASSTQGSGNTIYF

v_gene: TRBV6-5
j_gene: TRBJ1-5
CDR3aa: CASSRQGLSQPQHF

v_gene: TRBV27
j_gene: TRBJ1-2
CDR3aa: CASSYNRGGSYGYTF

v_gene: TRBV7-2
j_gene: TRBJ1-6
CDR3aa: CASSLLGPLHF

v_gene: TRBV28
j_gene: TRBJ1-1
CDR3aa: CASRGPNTEAFF

v_gene: TRBV18
j_gene: TRBJ1-2
CDR3aa: CASSPARDGYGYTF

v_gene: TRBV19
j_gene: TRBJ2-2
CDR3aa: CASSARQGNTGELFF

v_gene: TRBV19
j_gene: TRBJ1-2
CDR3aa: CASSGRDIPNYGYTF

v_gene: TRBV9
j_gene: TRBJ1-6
CDR3aa: CASSPRAGEPLHF

v_gene: TRBV29-1
j_gene: TRBJ1-5
CDR3aa: CSVGDRGFQPQHF

v_gene: TRBV2
j_gene: TRBJ2-6
CDR3aa: CASGGSGANVLTF

v_gene: TRBV5-1
j_gene: TRBJ2-2
CDR3aa: CASSFGQGGHTGELFF

v_gene: TRBV5-1
j_gene: TRBJ1-4
CDR3aa: CASSLERQPNEKLFF

v_gene: TRBV7-3
j_gene: TRBJ1-1
CDR3aa: CASSFSATDRARAFF

v_gene: TRBV6-1
j_gene: TRBJ1-4
CDR3aa: CASSEMGSNEKLFF

v_gene: TRBV5-1
j_gene: TRBJ2-7
CDR3aa: CASSLFGTATGEQYF

v_gene: TRBV24-1
j_gene: TRBJ2-1
CDR3aa: CATSDRLHSGSSYNEQFF

v_gene: TRBV10-3
j_gene: TRBJ2-3
CDR3aa: CAIAASTDTQYF

v_gene: TRBV7-8
j_gene: TRBJ1-6
CDR3aa: CASSLAFAGTFNSPLHF

v_gene: TRBV6-5
j_gene: TRBJ2-7
CDR3aa: CASNLRVGEQYF

v_gene: TRBV11-3
j_gene: TRBJ1-1
CDR3aa: CASSLVHSNTEAFF

v_gene: TRBV9
j_gene: TRBJ2-2
CDR3aa: CASSPRGGTGAKNTGELFF

v_gene: TRBV7-9
j_gene: TRBJ1-2
CDR3aa: CASSLGVTGGSGGYTF

v_gene: TRBV7-3
j_gene: TRBJ2-5
CDR3aa: CASSLTSGRERGQETQYF

v_gene: TRBV27
j_gene: TRBJ2-1
CDR3aa: CASSKTYQVENEQFF

v_gene: TRBV10-1
j_gene: TRBJ2-3
CDR3aa: CASSRDSPTDTQYF

v_gene: TRBV6-2/TRBV6-3
j_gene: TRBJ1-2
CDR3aa: CASSTGREVYGYTF